Below, 25 T cell receptor beta chains from the same sample are listed, as sequenced in a study of blood T cell repertoires in COVID-19. The method was immunoSEQ multiplex PCR; TCRdb's version includes in-frame clones alone and lacks a portion of them. In the table there are over 120,000 clones, roughly 87% of which are singletons. The material sequenced was peripheral blood. The receptors derive from a woman aged 45-59 years with acute or convalescent COVID-19.

The V gene is TRBV10-3, the J gene TRBJ2-7; D not certain. CDR1 ENHRY and CDR2 SYGVKD come from the germline V gene. CDR3 length: 13 amino acids. V was trimmed by 0 bases and J by 2 bases, leaving 5 bases between them. CDR3 loop: CAISESGPYEQYF. The DNA for the CDR3 is TGTGCCATCAGTGAGTCCGGTCCCTACGAGCAGTACTTC.

The chain combines TRBV5-4 with TRBJ2-1, with a possible D match to TRBD2 (5 bases). The length of the CDR3 is 16 residues. Trimming shortened V by 8 bases and J by 0 bases, and 18 bases separated the two germline ends. Germline V gene sequence: CDR1 SGHNT, CDR2 YYREEE (reference sequence). Here the CDR3 DNA reads TGTGCCAGTGGCGGACGAGGGCTTAACTCCTACAATGAGCAGTTCTTC. It yields the protein CASGGRGLNSYNEQFF.

This chain uses TRBV7-2 with TRBJ1-1, with a possible D match to TRBD1 (6 bases). CDR1 and CDR2 (germline): SGHTA, FQGNSA. Trimming removed 3 bases at V and 0 bases at J, with 14 bases between. This CDR3 has 16 residues. The CDR3 reads CASSFTGNFMNTEAFF. CDR3 bases: TGTGCCAGCAGCTTCACAGGGAACTTCATGAACACTGAAGCTTTCTTT.

J is TRBJ2-3 and V is TRBV9; D remains unclear. V lost 0 bases and J lost 2, with 10 bases in between. The CDR3 has 15 residues. CDR1 is SGDLS and CDR2 is YYNGEE in the germline V gene. The CDR3 loop is CASSVGADLTDTQYF. The CDR3 nucleotides read TGTGCCAGCAGCGTAGGGGCAGACCTCACAGATACGCAGTATTTT.

This chain connects TRBV6-5 to TRBJ2-2, with D tentatively TRBD2 (7 bases). The CDR3 totals 15 residues. Trimming pared 6 bases from V and 4 bases from J, leaving 15 bases between. Looked up from germline, CDR1 is MNHEY and CDR2 is SVGAGI. This CDR3 is CASRRGQATTGELFF. The CDR3 DNA reads as TGTGCCAGCAGGCGGGGGCAGGCGACCACCGGGGAGCTGTTTTTT.

The sample holds a few counts of this clone. This chain joins TRBV13 and TRBJ2-7; 9 nucleotides line up with TRBD2. J gave up 6 bases and V 3 bases, and 12 bases lay outside the gene matches. The CDR3 spans 16 residues. In germline, CDR1 is PRHDT, CDR2 FYEKMQ (reference sequence). The CDR3 DNA reads as TGTGCCAGCAGCTTTCAATCAGGGACTAGCAAGCGCGAGCAGTACTTC. It yields the protein CASSFQSGTSKREQYF.

This clone was found a few times. The rearrangement links TRBV24-1 to TRBJ1-1, with D possibly TRBD1 on 5 matching bases. Trimming removed 3 bases at V and 5 bases at J, with 6 bases between. The CDR3 is 12 amino acids. CDR1 KGHDR and CDR2 SFDVKD come from the germline V gene. In DNA form, the CDR3 reads TGTGCCACCAGTGATCCAGGGACTGAAGCTTTCTTT. Its protein product is CATSDPGTEAFF.

This clone showed up just a few times. V gene TRBV5-5 combines with J gene TRBJ1-1; possibly TRBD1 for D (6 bases). The CDR3 is made up of 15 amino acids. Trimming shortened V by 1 base and J by 2 bases, and 12 bases separated the two germline ends. CDR1 and CDR2 from the germline V gene are SGHKS and YYEKEE (reference sequence). CDR3 protein: CASSLISGANTEAFF. As DNA, the CDR3 is TGTGCCAGCAGCTTGATATCAGGGGCTAACACTGAAGCTTTCTTT.

The chain employs TRBV9 and TRBJ1-1; no firm D call. The CDR3 sequence is 11 residues long. Trimming took 4 bases from V and 5 from J, leaving 6 bases between them. Germline loops: CDR1 SGDLS, CDR2 YYNGEE. CDR3 DNA: TGTGCCAGCAGCCCCTTAACTGAAGCTTTCTTT. As protein: CASSPLTEAFF.

This clone has a single count. The chain is built from TRBV7-9 and TRBJ2-4; tentatively, D is TRBD2 (7 bases). The germline V gene has CDR1 SEHNR and CDR2 FQNEAQ (reference sequence). V lost 4 bases and J 3 bases, leaving 19 bases between the germline ends. This CDR3 is built from 17 residues. CDR3 amino acids: CASSSRDRRGGKNIQYF. CDR3 coding DNA: TGTGCCAGCAGCTCCCGAGACCGTAGGGGGGGCAAAAACATTCAGTACTTC.

The table lists this clone with a few counts. The chain employs TRBV5-4 and TRBJ2-7, with 8 bases matching TRBD1. The CDR3 is 15 residues long. The germline gives CDR1 SGHNT, CDR2 YYREEE (reference sequence). The trim removed 4 bases at V and 2 bases at J, leaving 8 bases unmatched. For the CDR3, the DNA is TGTGCCAGCAGCCCTACAGGGGGACGGACCTACGAGCAGTACTTC. Translated: CASSPTGGRTYEQYF.

The chain joins TRBV19 to TRBJ2-5, with 8 bases that match TRBD2. Germline-derived CDR1 and CDR2 are LNHDA and SQIVND (reference sequence). This CDR3 contains 17 residues. V trimming: 4 bases; J trimming: 5 bases; junction bases outside the gene matches: 15. Here the CDR3 DNA reads TGTGCCAGTAGTAGCACTAGCGGAGAGGGGCGGTGGGAGACCCAGTACTTC. As protein: CASSSTSGEGRWETQYF. Using reference TRBV19 and TRBJ2-5 for the parts outside the CDR3, the full variable domain is DGGITQSPKYLFRKEGQNVTLSCEQNLNHDAMYWYRQDPGQGLRLIYYSQIVNDFQKGDIAEGYSVSREKKESFPLTVTSAQKNPTAFYLCASSSTSGEGRWETQYFGPGTRLLVL.

The genes are TRBV5-1 and TRBJ2-7; a weak D match, TRBD2 (5 bases). V lost 3 bases, J lost 7 bases, and 14 bases lay in between. Germline CDR1 and CDR2: SGHRS and YFSETQ. The CDR3 contains 13 residues. Here the CDR3 reads CASSSEGVSEQYF. In nucleotides, the CDR3 is TGCGCCAGCAGCTCCGAGGGAGTGTCGGAGCAGTACTTC.

The rearrangement uses TRBV29-1 and TRBJ1-2; TRBD1 might be the D (5 bases). This CDR3 has 14 amino acids. Germline V CDR1 and CDR2: SQVTM, ANQGSEA. V lost 4 bases and J lost 1, with 13 bases in between. CDR3 sequence reads: CSVVYPRGNYGYTF. The CDR3 bases are TGCAGCGTTGTCTATCCTAGGGGTAACTATGGCTACACCTTC.

The chain recombines TRBV6-5 with TRBJ2-6, with D tentatively TRBD2 (5 bases). CDR1 and CDR2 from the germline V gene are MNHEY and SVGAGI. This CDR3 has 15 residues. V lost 5 bases and J lost 2, with 10 bases in between. The CDR3 DNA reads as TGTGCCAGCAGTCGAGGGTCGGCTGGGGCCAACGTCCTGACTTTC. Translation: CASSRGSAGANVLTF.

This clone was seen just once. The chain combines TRBV10-2 with TRBJ2-1; D possibly corresponds to TRBD1 (6 bases). Germline lookup yields CDR1 WSHSY and CDR2 SAAADI. The CDR3 consists of 15 residues. V was pared by 6 bases and J by 1 base, with 13 bases between. The CDR3 loop reads CASRDRARSYNEQFF. The CDR3, as DNA: TGCGCCAGCAGGGACAGAGCACGGTCCTACAATGAGCAGTTCTTC.

This clone appeared a few times. The chain couples TRBV6-5 to TRBJ1-6; D is undetermined. Germline loops: CDR1 MNHEY, CDR2 SVGAGI. V lost 11 bases and J lost 9, with 14 bases in between. The CDR3 has 12 residues. This CDR3 reads CASAADLSPLHF. For the CDR3, the DNA is TGTGCCTCCGCGGCAGACCTTTCACCCCTCCACTTT.

The chain couples TRBV3-1 (or the pseudogene TRBV3-2) to TRBJ1-1, with 8 nucleotides matching TRBD1. Germline V gene sequence: CDR1 LGHDT, CDR2 YNNKEL (reference sequence). Trimming took 4 bases from V and 3 from J; bases not matched to a gene: 4. The CDR3 contains 14 residues. CDR3: CASSPDRGYTEAFF. CDR3 sequence (DNA): TGTGCCAGCAGCCCTGACAGGGGTTACACTGAAGCTTTCTTT.

The chain is built from TRBV2 and TRBJ1-5, with no clear D. Germline V gene lookup returns CDR1 SNHLY and CDR2 FYNNEI. Trimming stripped 2 bases from V and 0 bases from J, with 5 bases between. The length of the CDR3 is 14 residues. CDR3 sequence reads: CASSERDSNQPQHF. CDR3 nucleotides: TGTGCCAGCAGTGAACGGGATAGCAATCAGCCCCAGCATTTT.

The genes are TRBV11-2 and TRBJ2-1; 7 positions match TRBD2. Trimming cost V 6 bases and J 3 bases; bases outside gene matches: 8. CDR1 is SGHAT, CDR2 FQNNGV, per germline. The CDR3 is 15 amino acids. Written as DNA, the CDR3 is TGTGCCAGCAGACATCCCCGGGACTACTACAATGAGCAGTTCTTC. As protein: CASRHPRDYYNEQFF.

The CDR3 sequence: CASSLDPGDTEAFF. CDR3 in DNA: TGTGCCAGCAGCTTAGATCCGGGGGACACTGAAGCTTTCTTT. This chain connects TRBV7-9 to TRBJ1-1, with D tentatively TRBD1 (5 bases). Germline CDR1 SEHNR, CDR2 FQNEAQ (reference sequence). Deletions cut 1 base from V and 3 bases from J, with 9 bases between. This CDR3 spans 14 amino acids.

This chain uses TRBV7-3 with TRBJ2-2; D possibly corresponds to TRBD1 (6 bases). Germline CDR1 SGHTA, CDR2 FQGTGA. The germline V and J ends were trimmed by 5 bases and 4 bases, with 17 bases remaining between them. The CDR3 is made up of 16 amino acids. CDR3 residues: CASSPGGQSGTGELFF. In nucleotides, the CDR3 is TGTGCCAGCAGCCCCGGCGGACAGTCGGGCACCGGGGAGCTGTTTTTT. The full variable domain, in which reference TRBV7-3 and TRBJ2-2 provide the parts outside the CDR3, is GAGVSQTPSNKVTEKGKYVELRCDPISGHTALYWYRQSLGQGPEFLIYFQGTGAADDSGLPNDRFFAVRPEGSVSTLKIQRTERGDSAVYLCASSPGGQSGTGELFFGEGSRLTVL.

The CDR3 region has the DNA TGTGCCAGCAGCGTAGGTACAGATAATCAGCCCCAGCATTTT. As protein: CASSVGTDNQPQHF. This chain joins TRBV9 and TRBJ1-5, with D uncertain. Germline values: CDR1 SGDLS, CDR2 YYNGEE. V lost 0 bases and J lost 4, with 8 bases in between. This CDR3 is built from 14 residues.

The CDR3 loop reads CAWSGGTGFRQPQHF. CDR3 bases: TGTGCCTGGAGTGGGGGGACAGGGTTCAGGCAGCCCCAGCATTTT. The rearrangement joins TRBV30 to TRBJ1-5, with 9 bases identical to TRBD1. Trimming removed 1 base from V and 7 bases from J; junction bases left unmatched: 8. CDR3 size: 15 residues. Germline lookup yields CDR1 GTSNPN and CDR2 SVGIG (reference sequence).

The V gene is TRBV3-1 (or the pseudogene TRBV3-2), the J gene TRBJ2-7; 9 bases agree with TRBD1. This CDR3 spans 14 amino acids. Unmatched junction bases numbered 5, after V lost 5 bases and J lost 3 bases. Germline V gene lookup returns CDR1 LGHDT and CDR2 YNNKEL (reference sequence). The CDR3 DNA reads as TGTGCCAGCAGCTTTTCGACAGGGGGCTACGAGCAGTACTTC. Translating gives CASSFSTGGYEQYF.